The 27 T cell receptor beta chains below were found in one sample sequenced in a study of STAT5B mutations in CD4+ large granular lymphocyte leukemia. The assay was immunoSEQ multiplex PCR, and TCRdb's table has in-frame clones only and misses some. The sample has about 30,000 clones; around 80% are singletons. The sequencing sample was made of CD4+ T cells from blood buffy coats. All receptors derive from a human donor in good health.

The CDR3 sequence: CASSALDSVGVLTF. CDR3 nucleotides: TGTGCCAGCAGCGCACTGGACAGTGTCGGCGTCCTGACTTTC. The chain has TRBV9 and TRBJ2-6; D might be TRBD1 (6 bases). Deletions cut 3 bases from V and 12 bases from J, with 16 bases between. The germline gives CDR1 SGDLS, CDR2 YYNGEE. This CDR3 has 14 amino acids.

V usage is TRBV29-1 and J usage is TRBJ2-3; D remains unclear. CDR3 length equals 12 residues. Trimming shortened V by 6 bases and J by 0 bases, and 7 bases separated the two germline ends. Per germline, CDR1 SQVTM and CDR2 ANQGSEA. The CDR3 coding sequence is TGCAGCGTCCATTTTAGCACAGATACGCAGTATTTT. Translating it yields CSVHFSTDTQYF.

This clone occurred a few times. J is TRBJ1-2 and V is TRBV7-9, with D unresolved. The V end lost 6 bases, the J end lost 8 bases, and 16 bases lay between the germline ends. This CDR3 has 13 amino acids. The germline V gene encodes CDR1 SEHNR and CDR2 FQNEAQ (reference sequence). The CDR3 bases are TGTGCCAGCAGGCCAGATGGGGAAGCGGGCTACACCTTC. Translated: CASRPDGEAGYTF. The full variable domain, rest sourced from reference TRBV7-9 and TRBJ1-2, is DTGVSQNPRHKITKRGQNVTFRCDPISEHNRLYWYRQTLGQGPEFLTYFQNEAQLEKSRLLSDRFSAERPKGSFSTLEIQRTEQGDSAMYLCASRPDGEAGYTFGSGTRLTVV.

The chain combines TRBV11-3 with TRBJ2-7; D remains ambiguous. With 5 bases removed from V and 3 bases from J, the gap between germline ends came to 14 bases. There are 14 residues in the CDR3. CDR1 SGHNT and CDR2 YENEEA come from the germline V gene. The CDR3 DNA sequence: TGTGCCAGCAGCCGCACATCTTTCAACTACGAGCAGTACTTC. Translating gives CASSRTSFNYEQYF.

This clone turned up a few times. For the CDR3, the DNA is TGTGCCAGCAGCCCTGGGACTGTGGAGACCCAGTACTTC. Protein sequence: CASSPGTVETQYF. J is TRBJ2-5 and V is TRBV7-2; TRBD2 is a possible D gene (6 bases). Germline CDR1 and CDR2: SGHTA and FQGNSA. V lost 5 bases to trimming and J lost 5 bases, with 12 bases between them. The length of the CDR3 is 13 residues.

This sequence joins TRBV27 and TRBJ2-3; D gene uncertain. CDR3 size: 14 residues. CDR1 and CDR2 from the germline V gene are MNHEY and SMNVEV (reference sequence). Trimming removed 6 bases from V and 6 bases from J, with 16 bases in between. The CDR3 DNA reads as TGTGCCAGCAGCTTCCGACATCCAAGCGATACGCAGTATTTT. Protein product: CASSFRHPSDTQYF.

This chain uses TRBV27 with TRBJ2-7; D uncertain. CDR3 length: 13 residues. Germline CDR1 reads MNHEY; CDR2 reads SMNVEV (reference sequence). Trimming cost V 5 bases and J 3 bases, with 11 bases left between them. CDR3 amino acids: CASSPNPLYEQYF. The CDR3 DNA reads TGTGCCAGCAGTCCAAACCCTCTCTACGAGCAGTACTTC.

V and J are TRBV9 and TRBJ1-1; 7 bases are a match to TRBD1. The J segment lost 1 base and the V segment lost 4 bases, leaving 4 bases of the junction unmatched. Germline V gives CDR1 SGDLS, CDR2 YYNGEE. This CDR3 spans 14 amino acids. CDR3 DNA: TGTGCCAGCAGCTCAAGGGGGCAGAACACTGAAGCTTTCTTT. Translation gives CASSSRGQNTEAFF.

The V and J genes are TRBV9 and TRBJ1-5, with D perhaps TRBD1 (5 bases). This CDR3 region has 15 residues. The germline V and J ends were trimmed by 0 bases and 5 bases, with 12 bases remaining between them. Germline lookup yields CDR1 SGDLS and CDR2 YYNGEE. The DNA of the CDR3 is TGTGCCAGCAGCGTAGCTGGCAGGGAATATCAGCCCCAGCATTTT. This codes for CASSVAGREYQPQHF.

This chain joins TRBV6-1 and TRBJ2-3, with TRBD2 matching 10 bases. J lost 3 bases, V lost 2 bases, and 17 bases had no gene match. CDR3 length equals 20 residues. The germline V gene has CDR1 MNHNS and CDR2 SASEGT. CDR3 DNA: TGTGCCAGCAGTGAACTCCCCCCTAGCGGGAGATTCGTCAGGACAGATACGCAGTATTTT. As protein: CASSELPPSGRFVRTDTQYF.

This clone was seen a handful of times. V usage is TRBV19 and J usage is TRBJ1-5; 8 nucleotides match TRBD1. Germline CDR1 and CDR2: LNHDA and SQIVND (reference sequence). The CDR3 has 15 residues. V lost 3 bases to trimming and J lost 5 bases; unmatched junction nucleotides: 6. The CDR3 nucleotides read TGTGCCAGTAGTATTCAGGGGGCGGGTGATCAGCCCCAGCATTTT. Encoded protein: CASSIQGAGDQPQHF.

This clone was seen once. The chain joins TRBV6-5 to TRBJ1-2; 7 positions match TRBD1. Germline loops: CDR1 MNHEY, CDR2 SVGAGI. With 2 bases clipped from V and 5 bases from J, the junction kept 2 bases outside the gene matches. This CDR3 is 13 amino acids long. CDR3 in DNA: TGTGCCAGCAGTTACCGGGACAGATATGGCTACACCTTC. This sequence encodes CASSYRDRYGYTF.

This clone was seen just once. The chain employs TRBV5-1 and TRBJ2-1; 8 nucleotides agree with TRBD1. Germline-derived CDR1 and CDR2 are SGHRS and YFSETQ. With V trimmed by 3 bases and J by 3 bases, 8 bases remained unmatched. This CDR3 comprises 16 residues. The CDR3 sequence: CASSWNRDRSYNEQFF. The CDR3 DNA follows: TGCGCCAGCAGCTGGAACCGGGACAGGAGCTACAATGAGCAGTTCTTC.

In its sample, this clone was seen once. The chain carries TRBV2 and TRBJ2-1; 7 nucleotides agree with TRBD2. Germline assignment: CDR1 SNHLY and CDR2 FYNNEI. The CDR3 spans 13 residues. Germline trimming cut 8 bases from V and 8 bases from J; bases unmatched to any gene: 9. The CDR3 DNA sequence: TGTGCCAGCGGTTCCCAGACTAGCCATGAGCAGTTCTTC. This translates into CASGSQTSHEQFF.

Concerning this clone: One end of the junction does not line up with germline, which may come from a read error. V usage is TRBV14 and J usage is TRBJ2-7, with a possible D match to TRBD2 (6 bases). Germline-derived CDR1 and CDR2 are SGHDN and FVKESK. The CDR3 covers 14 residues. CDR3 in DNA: TGTGCCAGCAGCCAAAATACACATGGGGGGTCCCGCGTCTTC. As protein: CASSQNTHGGSRVF.

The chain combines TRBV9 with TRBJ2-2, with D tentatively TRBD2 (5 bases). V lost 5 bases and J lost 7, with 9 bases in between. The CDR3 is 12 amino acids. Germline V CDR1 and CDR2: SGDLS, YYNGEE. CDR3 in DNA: TGTGCCAGCAGGGACTCTATCGGGGAGCTGTTTTTT. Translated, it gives CASRDSIGELFF.

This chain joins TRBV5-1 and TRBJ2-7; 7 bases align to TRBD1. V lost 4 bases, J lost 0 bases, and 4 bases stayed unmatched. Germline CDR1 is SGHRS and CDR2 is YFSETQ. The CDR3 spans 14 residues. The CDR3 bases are TGCGCCAGCAGCCCCGGACAGGTCTCCTACGAGCAGTACTTC. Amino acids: CASSPGQVSYEQYF.

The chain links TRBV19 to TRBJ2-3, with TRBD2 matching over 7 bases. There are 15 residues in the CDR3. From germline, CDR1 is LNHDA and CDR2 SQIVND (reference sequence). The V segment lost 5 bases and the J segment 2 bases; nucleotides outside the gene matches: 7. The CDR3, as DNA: TGTGCCAGTAGTCCCCAGCGGGGCAACACAGATACGCAGTATTTT. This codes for CASSPQRGNTDTQYF.

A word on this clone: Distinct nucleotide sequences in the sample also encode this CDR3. The CDR3 loop is CASSWGQGSPGELFF. Written as DNA, the CDR3 is TGTGCCAGCAGTTGGGGACAGGGCTCCCCTGGGGAGCTGTTTTTT. The chain employs TRBV27 and TRBJ2-2; 9 bases are shared with TRBD1. Germline CDR1 reads MNHEY; CDR2 reads SMNVEV (reference sequence). The V segment lost 4 bases and the J segment 8 bases; nucleotides outside the gene matches: 8. This CDR3 has 15 residues.

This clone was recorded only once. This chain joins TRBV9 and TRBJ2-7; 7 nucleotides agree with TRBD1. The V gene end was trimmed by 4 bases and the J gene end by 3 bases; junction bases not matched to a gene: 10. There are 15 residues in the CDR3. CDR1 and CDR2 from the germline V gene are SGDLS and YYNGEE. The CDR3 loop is CASSTGVGHIYEQYF. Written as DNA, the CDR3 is TGTGCCAGCAGCACAGGGGTGGGACATATCTACGAGCAGTACTTC. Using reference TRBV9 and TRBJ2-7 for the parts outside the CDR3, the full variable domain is DSGVTQTPKHLITATGQRVTLRCSPRSGDLSVYWYQQSLDQGLQFLIQYYNGEERAKGNILERFSAQQFPDLHSELNLSSLELGDSALYFCASSTGVGHIYEQYFGPGTRLTVT.

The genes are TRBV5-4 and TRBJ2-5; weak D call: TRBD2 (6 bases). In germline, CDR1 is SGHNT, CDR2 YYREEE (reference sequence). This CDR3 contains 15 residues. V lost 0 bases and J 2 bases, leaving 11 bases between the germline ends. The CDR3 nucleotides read TGTGCCAGCAGCTTGGCCGGGACTTCACAAGAGACCCAGTACTTC. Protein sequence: CASSLAGTSQETQYF.

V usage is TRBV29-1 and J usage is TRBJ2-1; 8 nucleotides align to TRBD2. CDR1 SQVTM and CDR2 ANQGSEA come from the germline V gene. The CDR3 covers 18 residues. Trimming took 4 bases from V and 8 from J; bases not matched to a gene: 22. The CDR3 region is CSVVAREAGILKGHEQFF. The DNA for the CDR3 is TGCAGCGTTGTGGCGCGGGAGGCCGGGATCCTAAAGGGGCATGAGCAGTTCTTC.

This chain's CDR3 is CASSSGGGGAGETQYF. For the CDR3, the DNA is TGTGCCAGCAGCTCGGGCGGTGGGGGAGCCGGAGAGACCCAGTACTTC. This chain uses TRBV5-4 with TRBJ2-5; D tentatively fits TRBD1 or TRBD2 (5 bases each). The CDR3 has 16 residues. Per germline, CDR1 SGHNT and CDR2 YYREEE (reference sequence). V dropped 3 bases and J dropped 4 bases, with 19 bases sitting between them.

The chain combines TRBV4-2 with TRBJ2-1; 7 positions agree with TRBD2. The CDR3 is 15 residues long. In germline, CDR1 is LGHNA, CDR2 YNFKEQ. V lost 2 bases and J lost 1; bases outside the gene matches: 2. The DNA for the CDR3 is TGTGCCAGCAGCCAAACAGCGGGGTCCTACAATGAGCAGTTCTTC. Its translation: CASSQTAGSYNEQFF.

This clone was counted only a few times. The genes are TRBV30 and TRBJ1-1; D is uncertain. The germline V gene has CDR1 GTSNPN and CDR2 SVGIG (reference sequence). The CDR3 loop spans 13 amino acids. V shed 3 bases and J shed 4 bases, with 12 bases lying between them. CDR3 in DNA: TGTGCCTGGAGCCTAACAGTCGGCACTGAAGCTTTCTTT. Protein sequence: CAWSLTVGTEAFF.

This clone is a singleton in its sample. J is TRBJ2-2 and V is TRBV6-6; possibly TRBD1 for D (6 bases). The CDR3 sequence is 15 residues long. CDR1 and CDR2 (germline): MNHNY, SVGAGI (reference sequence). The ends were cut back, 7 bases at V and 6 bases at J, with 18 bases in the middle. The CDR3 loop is CASTQEYRAAGELFF. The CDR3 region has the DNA TGTGCCAGCACACAGGAGTACAGGGCGGCCGGGGAGCTGTTTTTT.

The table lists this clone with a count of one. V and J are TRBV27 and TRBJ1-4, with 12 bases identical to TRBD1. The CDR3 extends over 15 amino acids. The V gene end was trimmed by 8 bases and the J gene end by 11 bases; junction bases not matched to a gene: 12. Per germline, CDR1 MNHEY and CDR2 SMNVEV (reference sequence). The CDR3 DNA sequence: TGTGCCAGCCGGTCTTCGGGACAGGGGGCCCGGAAACTGTTTTTT. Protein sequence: CASRSSGQGARKLFF.